The 21 T cell receptor beta chains listed next were all sequenced from one sample in a study of Ad26.COV2.S vaccination and SARS-CoV-2 variants. Some clones are missing from TCRdb's copy, which holds only in-frame ones; the method was immunoSEQ multiplex PCR. There are about 350,000 clones in the sample; 88% occur only once, and around 6.6% lies in the top ten. The treatment was: 15 to 20 received Ad26.COV2.S at low or high dose, single or two shots; five or six received placebo; per-sample allocation not given. Day 63 following the first vaccine or placebo injection was when the samples were taken. The sequences come from peripheral blood, collected in a trial of Ad26.COV2.S vaccine versus placebo. The receptors were gathered from a person aged 18 to 65 who received the Ad26.COV2.S COVID-19 vaccine or a placebo.

This clone was counted once. The gene calls are TRBV2 and TRBJ2-7; D is uncertain. The CDR3 extends over 12 amino acids. CDR1 and CDR2 (germline): SNHLY, FYNNEI. V lost 7 bases, J lost 3 bases, and 10 bases lay in between. The CDR3 DNA is TGTGCCAGCAACAGACCTGACTACGAGCAGTACTTC. Its protein is CASNRPDYEQYF.

The J gene is TRBJ2-7, the V gene TRBV27, with TRBD2 identical over 16 bases. This CDR3 is 19 amino acids long. CDR1 MNHEY and CDR2 SMNVEV come from the germline V gene (reference sequence). Germline trimming cut 5 bases from V and 2 bases from J; bases unmatched to any gene: 12. The CDR3 spells CASSPLLGLAGGPTYEQYF. The CDR3 nucleotides read TGTGCCAGCAGTCCCCTATTGGGACTAGCGGGAGGGCCTACCTACGAGCAGTACTTC.

The chain joins TRBV10-3 to TRBJ2-3; D not resolved. The germline V gene has CDR1 ENHRY and CDR2 SYGVKD. The CDR3 runs 12 residues. The CDR3, as DNA: TGTCCACTTAACCAGAAGGCAGATACGCAGTATTTT. Its protein product is CPLNQKADTQYF.

The CDR3 DNA reads TGTGCCAGCAGCTTAAAGGGATACGAGCAGTACTTC. This translates into CASSLKGYEQYF. The chain combines TRBV7-3 with TRBJ2-7; D gene unclear. The CDR3 sequence is 12 residues long. Germline V gives CDR1 SGHTA, CDR2 FQGTGA. Trimming pared 1 base from V and 4 bases from J, leaving 5 bases between.

This chain connects TRBV4-1 to TRBJ1-1, with 9 bases matching TRBD1. The CDR3 loop spans 15 amino acids. V lost 1 base and J lost 1; bases outside the gene matches: 1. Looked up from germline, CDR1 is MGHRA and CDR2 is YSYEKL. DNA of the CDR3: TGCGCCAGCAGCCAAGTGGGACAGGGGAACACTGAAGCTTTCTTT. Its translation is CASSQVGQGNTEAFF.

The chain couples TRBV29-1 to TRBJ2-1; no clear D. Germline V CDR1 and CDR2: SQVTM, ANQGSEA. V lost 7 bases, J lost 2 bases, and 15 bases lay in between. The CDR3 has 14 amino acids. CDR3 nucleotides: TGCAGCGCCGGAAGAGCTGAAACCTACAATGAGCAGTTCTTC. As protein: CSAGRAETYNEQFF.

This chain uses TRBV25-1 with TRBJ2-5; 8 bases align to TRBD1. Trimming took 5 bases from V and 4 from J; bases not matched to a gene: 9. The CDR3 covers 15 residues. From germline, CDR1 is MGHDK and CDR2 SYGVNS. CDR3 sequence: CASSSPQGAGETQYF. The CDR3 bases are TGTGCCAGCAGTTCGCCGCAGGGGGCCGGAGAGACCCAGTACTTC.

The chain employs TRBV6-1 and TRBJ1-5; D gene ambiguous. Trimming removed 8 bases from V and 5 bases from J, with 13 bases in between. Germline CDR1 MNHNS, CDR2 SASEGT. CDR3 size: 13 residues. The CDR3 here is CASVKESYQPQHF. The CDR3 region has the DNA TGTGCCAGCGTTAAAGAGAGCTATCAGCCCCAGCATTTT.

V usage is TRBV15 and J usage is TRBJ2-5, with TRBD2 matching 12 bases. The ends lost 1 base at V and 4 bases at J; junction bases unmatched: 7. Germline V gene lookup returns CDR1 LNHNV and CDR2 YYDKDF (reference sequence). CDR3 size: 17 residues. The CDR3 bases are TGTGCCACCAGCAGAGTGGCTAGCGGGGGGGCCGGAGAGACCCAGTACTTC. Translation gives CATSRVASGGAGETQYF. The variable domain in full, with the rest retrieved from reference TRBV15 and TRBJ2-5, is DAMVIQNPRYQVTQFGKPVTLSCSQTLNHNVMYWYQQKSSQAPKLLFHYYDKDFNNEADTPDNFQSRRPNTSFCFLDIRSPGLGDTAMYLCATSRVASGGAGETQYFGPGTRLLVL.

The chain combines TRBV29-1 with TRBJ2-6; 7 nucleotides match TRBD1. There are 16 residues in the CDR3. CDR1 SQVTM and CDR2 ANQGSEA come from the germline V gene. J gave up 1 base and V 6 bases, and 9 bases lay outside the gene matches. The CDR3 region has the DNA TGCAGCGTCGGGGACAGTCCTAAATCTGGGGCCAACGTCCTGACTTTC. This gives the protein CSVGDSPKSGANVLTF.

The V and J genes are TRBV20-1 and TRBJ2-7; TRBD2 aligns across 7 bases. The CDR3 sequence is 17 residues long. The germline CDR1 and CDR2 sequences are DFQATT and SNEGSKA (reference sequence). V dropped 3 bases and J dropped 3; count of bases not matched to a gene: 17. This CDR3 is CSASPQGLGGGFYEQYF. DNA for the CDR3: TGCAGTGCTAGTCCCCAAGGTTTGGGCGGGGGATTCTACGAGCAGTACTTC.

The rearrangement joins TRBV11-3 to TRBJ2-1; 8 bases match TRBD2. Trimming at V came to 5 bases and at J to 4 bases, leaving 7 bases not matched to a gene. The CDR3 sequence is 15 residues long. Germline CDR1 reads SGHNT; CDR2 reads YENEEA. This CDR3 is CASSLPGGSYNEQFF. The CDR3 nucleotides are TGTGCCAGCAGCCTACCGGGGGGGAGTTACAATGAGCAGTTCTTC.

The genes are TRBV21-1 and TRBJ1-4. TRBV21-1 is a listed pseudogene. The CDR3 is 19 amino acids. The CDR3 is CASSKDRCSAGLGNEKLFF. The CDR3 DNA reads as TGTGCCAGCAGCAAAGATAGGTGTAGCGCAGGATTAGGTAATGAAAAACTGTTTTTT.

As for this clone: The same CDR3 can be traced to other DNA sequences in this sample. This chain joins TRBV15 and TRBJ2-5; D unclear. The CDR3 covers 12 residues. Germline V gene lookup returns CDR1 LNHNV and CDR2 YYDKDF (reference sequence). The V end lost 3 bases, the J end lost 0 bases, and 2 bases lay between the germline ends. CDR3 coding DNA: TGTGCCACCAGCAGTCACCAAGAGACCCAGTACTTC. It is translated as CATSSHQETQYF.

J is TRBJ2-1 and V is TRBV6-2 or TRBV6-3; possibly TRBD2 for D (6 bases). The CDR3 loop spans 15 amino acids. Trimming took off 6 bases at V and 4 bases at J, with 16 bases between the two ends. Per the germline V gene, CDR1 is MNHEY and CDR2 is SVGEGT. CDR3 residues: CASSARDSQYNEQFF. As DNA, the CDR3 is TGTGCCAGCAGCGCCCGGGACTCGCAATACAATGAGCAGTTCTTC.

The chain's CDR3 is CASSDVHYGYTF. The CDR3 DNA reads TGTGCCAGCTCGGACGTACACTATGGCTACACCTTC. V and J are TRBV12-3 or TRBV12-4 and TRBJ1-2, with D unresolved. Trimming pared 8 bases from V and 3 bases from J, leaving 10 bases between. The CDR3 has 12 residues.

The genes are TRBV29-1 and TRBJ1-3; D not resolved. The CDR3 covers 12 residues. The germline V gene encodes CDR1 SQVTM and CDR2 ANQGSEA. V was clipped by 3 bases and J by 1 base, with 4 bases between them. The CDR3 loop is CSVDSSGNTIYF. The CDR3 nucleotides read TGCAGCGTTGATTCTTCTGGAAACACCATATATTTT.

The V gene is TRBV3-1 (or the pseudogene TRBV3-2), the J gene TRBJ2-5; the D is unclear. CDR3 size: 14 residues. CDR1 LGHDT and CDR2 YNNKEL come from the germline V gene (reference sequence). With 8 bases removed from V and 0 bases from J, the gap between germline ends came to 13 bases. The CDR3 reads CASPTHPYQETQYF. CDR3 coding DNA: TGTGCCAGCCCAACGCACCCGTACCAAGAGACCCAGTACTTC.

J is TRBJ1-5 and V is TRBV4-3; possibly TRBD1 for D (5 bases). The germline V gene has CDR1 LGHNA and CDR2 YSLEER. The CDR3 length is 18 residues. V was clipped by 0 bases and J by 2 bases, with 17 bases between them. DNA of the CDR3: TGCGCCAGCAGCCAAGATAGTTGGCGCCAGGGAGGCAATCAGCCCCAGCATTTT. Encoded protein: CASSQDSWRQGGNQPQHF.

The gene calls are TRBV11-2 and TRBJ2-1, with D possibly TRBD1 on 5 matching bases. V was pared by 5 bases and J by 8 bases, with 31 bases between. The CDR3 consists of 19 residues. Looked up from germline, CDR1 is SGHAT and CDR2 is FQNNGV. The CDR3 is CASSPTGGFMGPSRHEQFF. Here the CDR3 DNA reads TGTGCCAGCAGCCCCACAGGTGGGTTTATGGGGCCCTCCCGCCATGAGCAGTTCTTC.

With respect to this clone: The same CDR3 is also encoded by other DNA sequences in this sample. The V and J genes are TRBV6-5 and TRBJ1-2; D perhaps matches TRBD1 (5 bases). With 2 bases removed from V and 2 bases from J, the gap between germline ends came to 6 bases. Germline CDR1 and CDR2: MNHEY and SVGAGI. The CDR3 spans 13 residues. The DNA for the CDR3 is TGTGCCAGCAGTTACCGGGACAACTATGGCTACACCTTC. Amino acid sequence: CASSYRDNYGYTF.